This T cell receptor beta chain came from a study of T cell responses to AZD1222 COVID-19 vaccine. This clone was picked up one time. The antigen remains unidentified. The CDR3 is 14 residues long. Per the germline V gene, CDR1 is LNHNV and CDR2 is YYDKDF (reference sequence). V lost 4 bases and J 6 bases, leaving 13 bases between the germline ends. The protocol was immunoSEQ multiplex PCR, while the TCRdb copy is restricted to in-frame clones and leaves out a portion. The sample holds some 110,000 clones, 88% seen once. Study results and limitations: Females outnumbered males among donors, who were mostly white British; clonal diversity was possibly underestimated.

The chain is built from TRBV15 and TRBJ1-5; D unresolved. The source of this sequence is an adult in good health. The material was peripheral blood, obtained on day 0 of AZD1222 vaccination. The CDR3 sequence: CATSTGDPSQPQHF. The CDR3 nucleotides read TGTGCCACCAGCACCGGGGATCCAAGTCAGCCCCAGCATTTT.